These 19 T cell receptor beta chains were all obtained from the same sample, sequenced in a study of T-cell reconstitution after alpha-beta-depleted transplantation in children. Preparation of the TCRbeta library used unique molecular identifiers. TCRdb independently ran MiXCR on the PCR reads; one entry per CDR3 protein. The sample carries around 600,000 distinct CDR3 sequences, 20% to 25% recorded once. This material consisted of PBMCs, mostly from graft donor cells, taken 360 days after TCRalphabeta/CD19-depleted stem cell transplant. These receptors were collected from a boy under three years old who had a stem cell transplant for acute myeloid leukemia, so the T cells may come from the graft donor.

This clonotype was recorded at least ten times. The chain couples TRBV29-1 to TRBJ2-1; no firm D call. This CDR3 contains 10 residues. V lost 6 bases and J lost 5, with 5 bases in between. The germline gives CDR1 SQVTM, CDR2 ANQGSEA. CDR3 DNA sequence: TGCAGCGTCCTACACAATGAGCAGTTCTTC. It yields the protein CSVLHNEQFF.

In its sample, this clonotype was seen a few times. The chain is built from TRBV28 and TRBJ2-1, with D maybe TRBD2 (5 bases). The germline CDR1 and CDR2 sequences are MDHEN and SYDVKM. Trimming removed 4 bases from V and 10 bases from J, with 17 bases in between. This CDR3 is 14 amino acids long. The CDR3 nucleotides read TGTGCCAGCAGTTGGGTCGAGAGCGGCGGGGAGCAGTTCTTC. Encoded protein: CASSWVESGGEQFF.

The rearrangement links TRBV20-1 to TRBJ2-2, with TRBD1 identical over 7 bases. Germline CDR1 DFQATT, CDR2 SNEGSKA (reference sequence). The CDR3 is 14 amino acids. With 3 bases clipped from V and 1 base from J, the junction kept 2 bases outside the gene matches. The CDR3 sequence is CSARDRWNTGELFF. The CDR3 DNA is TGCAGTGCTAGGGACAGGTGGAACACCGGGGAGCTGTTTTTT.

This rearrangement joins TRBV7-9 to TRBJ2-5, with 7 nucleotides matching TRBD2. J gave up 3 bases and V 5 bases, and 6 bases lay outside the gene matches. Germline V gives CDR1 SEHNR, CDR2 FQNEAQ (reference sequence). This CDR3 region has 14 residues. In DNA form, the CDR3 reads TGTGCCAGCAGCACCAGCGGGGCCGAAGAGACCCAGTACTTC. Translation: CASSTSGAEETQYF.

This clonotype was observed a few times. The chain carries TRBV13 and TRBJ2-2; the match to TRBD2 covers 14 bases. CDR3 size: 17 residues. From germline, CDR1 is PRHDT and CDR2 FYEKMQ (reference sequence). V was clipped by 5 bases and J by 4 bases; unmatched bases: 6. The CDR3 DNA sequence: TGTGCCAGCAGCGACCCGGGACTAGCGGGGGTCACCGGGGAGCTGTTTTTT. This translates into CASSDPGLAGVTGELFF.

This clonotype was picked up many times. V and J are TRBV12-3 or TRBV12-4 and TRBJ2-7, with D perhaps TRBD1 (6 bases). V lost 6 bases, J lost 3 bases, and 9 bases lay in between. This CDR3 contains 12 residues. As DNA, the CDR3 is TGTGCCAGCAGCGCGGACAGCTACGAGCAGTACGTC. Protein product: CASSADSYEQYV.

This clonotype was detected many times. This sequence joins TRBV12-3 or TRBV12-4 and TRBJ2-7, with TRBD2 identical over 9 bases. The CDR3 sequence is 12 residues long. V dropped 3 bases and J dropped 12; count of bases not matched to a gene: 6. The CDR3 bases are TGTGCCAGCAGTTTGGGACTAGCCCGGATGTACTTC. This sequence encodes CASSLGLARMYF.

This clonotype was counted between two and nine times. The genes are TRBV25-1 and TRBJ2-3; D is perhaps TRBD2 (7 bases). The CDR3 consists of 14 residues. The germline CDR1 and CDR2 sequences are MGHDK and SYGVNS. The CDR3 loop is CATSVGGGTDTQYF. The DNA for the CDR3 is TGTGCAACCTCGGTAGGGGGGGGCACAGATACGCAGTATTTT.

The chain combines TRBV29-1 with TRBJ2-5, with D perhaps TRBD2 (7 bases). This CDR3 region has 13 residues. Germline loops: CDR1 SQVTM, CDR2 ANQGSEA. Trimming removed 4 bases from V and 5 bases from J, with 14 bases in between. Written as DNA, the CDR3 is TGCAGCGTTGGGAGGGGGGGCGATGAGACCCAGTACTTC. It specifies CSVGRGGDETQYF.

CDR3 sequence (DNA): TGCGCGGGACTAGCCCTCGTGAGGGAGACCCAGTACTTC. As protein: CAGLALVRETQYF. The chain joins TRBV20-1 to TRBJ2-5; 9 bases are a match to TRBD2. The V gene's germline CDR1 is DFQATT and CDR2 SNEGSKA (reference sequence). The CDR3 consists of 13 residues.

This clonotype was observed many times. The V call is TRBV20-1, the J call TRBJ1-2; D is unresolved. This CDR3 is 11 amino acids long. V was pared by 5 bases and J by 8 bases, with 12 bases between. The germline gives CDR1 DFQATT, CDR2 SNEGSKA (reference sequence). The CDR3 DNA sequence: TGCAGTGCTCCTATCACGGGAGGCTACACCTTC. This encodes CSAPITGGYTF.

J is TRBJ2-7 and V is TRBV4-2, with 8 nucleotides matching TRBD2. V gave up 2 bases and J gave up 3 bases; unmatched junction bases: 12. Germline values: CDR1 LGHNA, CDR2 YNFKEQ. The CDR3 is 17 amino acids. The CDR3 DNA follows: TGTGCCAGCAGCCAATCAGTGGCAGCGGGGGACTTCTACGAGCAGTACTTC. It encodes CASSQSVAAGDFYEQYF.

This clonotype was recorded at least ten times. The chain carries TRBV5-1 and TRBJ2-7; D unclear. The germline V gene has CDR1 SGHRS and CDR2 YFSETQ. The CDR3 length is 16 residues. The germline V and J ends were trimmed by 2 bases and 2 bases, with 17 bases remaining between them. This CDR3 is CASSFGGQVNPYEQYF. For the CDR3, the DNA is TGCGCCAGCAGCTTCGGTGGGCAGGTGAACCCCTACGAGCAGTACTTC.

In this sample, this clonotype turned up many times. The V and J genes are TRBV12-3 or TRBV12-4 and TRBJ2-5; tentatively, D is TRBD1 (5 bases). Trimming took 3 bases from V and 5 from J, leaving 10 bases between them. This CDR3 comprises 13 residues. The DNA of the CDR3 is TGTGCCAGCAGTTTGGGGCAGAGTGAGACCCAGTACTTC. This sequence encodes CASSLGQSETQYF.

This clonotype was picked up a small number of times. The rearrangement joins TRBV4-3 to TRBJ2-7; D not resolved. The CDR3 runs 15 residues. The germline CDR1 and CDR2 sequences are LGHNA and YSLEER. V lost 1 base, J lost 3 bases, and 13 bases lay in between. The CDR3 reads CASSQVEGFFYEQYF. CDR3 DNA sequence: TGCGCCAGCAGCCAAGTTGAAGGGTTTTTCTACGAGCAGTACTTC.

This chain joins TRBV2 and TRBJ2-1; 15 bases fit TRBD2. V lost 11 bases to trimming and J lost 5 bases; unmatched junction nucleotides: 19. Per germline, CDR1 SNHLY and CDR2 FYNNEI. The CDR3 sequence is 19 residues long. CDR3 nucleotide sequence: TGTGCCTTCTGTTCCCCGAGGGGACTAGCGGGGGGACTTCACAATGAGCAGTTCTTC. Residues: CAFCSPRGLAGGLHNEQFF.

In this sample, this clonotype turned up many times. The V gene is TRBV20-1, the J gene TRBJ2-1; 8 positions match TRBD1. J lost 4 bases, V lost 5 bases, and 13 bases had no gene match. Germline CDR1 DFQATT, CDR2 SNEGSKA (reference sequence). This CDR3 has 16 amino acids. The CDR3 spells CSADPPTGELYNEQFF. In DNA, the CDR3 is TGCAGTGCTGACCCCCCGACAGGGGAGCTGTACAATGAGCAGTTCTTC.

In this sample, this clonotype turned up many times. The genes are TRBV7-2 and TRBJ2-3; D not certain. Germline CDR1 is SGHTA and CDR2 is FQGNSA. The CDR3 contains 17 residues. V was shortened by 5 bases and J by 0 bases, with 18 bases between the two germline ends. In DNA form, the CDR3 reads TGTGCCAGCAGCCGTAGGCGAAGACCCTCTAGCACAGATACGCAGTATTTT. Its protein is CASSRRRRPSSTDTQYF.

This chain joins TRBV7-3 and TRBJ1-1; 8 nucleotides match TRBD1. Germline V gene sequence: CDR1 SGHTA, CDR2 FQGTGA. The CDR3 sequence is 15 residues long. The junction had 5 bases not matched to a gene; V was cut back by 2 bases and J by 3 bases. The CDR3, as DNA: TGTGCCAGCAGCTTAGGAACAGGGGGATACACTGAAGCTTTCTTT. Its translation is CASSLGTGGYTEAFF.